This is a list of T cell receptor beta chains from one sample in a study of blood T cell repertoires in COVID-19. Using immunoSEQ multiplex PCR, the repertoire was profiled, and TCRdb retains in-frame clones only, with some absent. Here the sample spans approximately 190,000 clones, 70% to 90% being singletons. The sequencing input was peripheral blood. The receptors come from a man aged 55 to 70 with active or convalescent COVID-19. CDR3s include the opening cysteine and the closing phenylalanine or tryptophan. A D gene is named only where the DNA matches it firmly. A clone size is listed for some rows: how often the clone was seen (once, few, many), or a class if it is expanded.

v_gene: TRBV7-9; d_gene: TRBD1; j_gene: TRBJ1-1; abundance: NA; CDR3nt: TGTGCCAGCAGCAGTGCGAACAGGGGGTACACTGAAGCTTTCTTT; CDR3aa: CASSSANRGYTEAFF
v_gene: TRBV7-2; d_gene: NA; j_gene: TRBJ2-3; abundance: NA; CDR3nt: TGTGCCAGCAGCTTAAAGATCTTAGCTAACACAGATACGCAGTATTTT; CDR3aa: CASSLKILANTDTQYF
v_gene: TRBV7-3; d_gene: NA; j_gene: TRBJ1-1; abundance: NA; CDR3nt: TGTGCCAGCAGCTTAATCTCACCCCCAGGGTCTGAAGCTTTCTTT; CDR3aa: CASSLISPPGSEAFF
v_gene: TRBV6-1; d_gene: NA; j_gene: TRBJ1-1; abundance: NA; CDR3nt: TGTGCCAGCAGTGAAGCGGGGGCCACTGAAGCTTTCTTT; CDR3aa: CASSEAGATEAFF
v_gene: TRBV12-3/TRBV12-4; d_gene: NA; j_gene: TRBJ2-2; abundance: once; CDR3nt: TGTGCCAGCAGTTCATCAGGGGACGAGCTGTTTTTT; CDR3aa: CASSSSGDELFF
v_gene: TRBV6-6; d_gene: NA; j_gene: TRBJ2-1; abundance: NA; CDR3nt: TGTGCCAGCAGTCAAGACAGTCATGAGCAGTTCTTC; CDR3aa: CASSQDSHEQFF
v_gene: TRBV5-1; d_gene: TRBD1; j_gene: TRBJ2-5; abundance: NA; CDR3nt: TGCGCCAGCAGCTACGGACAGGGGGAGACCCAGTACTTC; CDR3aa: CASSYGQGETQYF
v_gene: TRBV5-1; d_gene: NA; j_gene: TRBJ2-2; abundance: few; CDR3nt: TGCGCCAGCAGCTTGGAACAGCAACGCCACAAAAACACCGGGGAGCTGTTTTTT; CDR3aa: CASSLEQQRHKNTGELFF
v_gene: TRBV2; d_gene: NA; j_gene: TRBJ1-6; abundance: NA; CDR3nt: TGTGCCAGCAGTGTGCAGGGTCTCCAAAATTCACCCCTCCACTTT; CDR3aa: CASSVQGLQNSPLHF
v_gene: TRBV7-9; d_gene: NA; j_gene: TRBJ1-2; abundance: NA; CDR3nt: TGTGCCAGCAGCTTAGGGGAGACCAATAATGGCTACACCTTC; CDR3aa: CASSLGETNNGYTF
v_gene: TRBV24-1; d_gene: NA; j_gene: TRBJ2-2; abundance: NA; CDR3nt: TGTGCCACCAGTGATCCGATGGGGCCCGGGGAGCTGTTTTTT; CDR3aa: CATSDPMGPGELFF
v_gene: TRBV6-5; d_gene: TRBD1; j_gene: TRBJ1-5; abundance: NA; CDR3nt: TGTGCCAGCATTACAGGGGCGGGTCAGCCCCAGCATTTT; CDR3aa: CASITGAGQPQHF
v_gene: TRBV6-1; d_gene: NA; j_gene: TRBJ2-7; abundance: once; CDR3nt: TGTGCCAGCAGTGAATCGAAGGGGTGGGTCTTTGCCGAGCAGTACTTC; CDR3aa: CASSESKGWVFAEQYF
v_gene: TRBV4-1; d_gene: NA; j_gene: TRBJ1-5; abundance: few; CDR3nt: TGCGCCAGTCAGGGGTTCGGTCAGCCCCAGCATTTT; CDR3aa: CASQGFGQPQHF
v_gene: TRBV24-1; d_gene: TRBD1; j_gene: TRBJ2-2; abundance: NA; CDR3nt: TGTGCCACCAGTGACTACGGACAGGGGTCAACCGGGGAGCTGTTTTTT; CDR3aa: CATSDYGQGSTGELFF